This TCR beta chain was retrieved from a study of radiotherapy plus CTLA-4 blockade in lung cancer. Data came from immunoSEQ multiplex PCR; TCRdb stores just in-frame clones and leaves some out. In the table there are around 100,000 clones, 81% of which are singletons. CDR3 length: 16 residues. V lost 6 bases to trimming and J lost 3 bases, with 19 bases between them. Looked up from germline, CDR1 is SGHAT and CDR2 is FQNNGV. Here the sequenced sample was peripheral blood, taken from a patient treated with radiotherapy plus ipilimumab. This chain uses TRBV11-2 with TRBJ2-3; D might be TRBD2 (7 bases). This clonotype originated in a human donor with non-small cell lung cancer that progressed on radiotherapy plus ipilimumab. Some clones in this sample may be carry-over from other donors' samples. CDR3: CASSRWGGDQTDTQYF. The CDR3 coding sequence is TGTGCCAGCAGTAGATGGGGGGGCGACCAAACAGATACGCAGTATTTT. The whole variable domain, remainder taken from reference TRBV11-2 and TRBJ2-3, is EAGVAQSPRYKIIEKRQSVAFWCNPISGHATLYWYQQILGQGPKLLIQFQNNGVVDDSQLPKDRFSAERLKGVDSTLKIQPAKLEDSAVYLCASSRWGGDQTDTQYFGPGTRLTVL.